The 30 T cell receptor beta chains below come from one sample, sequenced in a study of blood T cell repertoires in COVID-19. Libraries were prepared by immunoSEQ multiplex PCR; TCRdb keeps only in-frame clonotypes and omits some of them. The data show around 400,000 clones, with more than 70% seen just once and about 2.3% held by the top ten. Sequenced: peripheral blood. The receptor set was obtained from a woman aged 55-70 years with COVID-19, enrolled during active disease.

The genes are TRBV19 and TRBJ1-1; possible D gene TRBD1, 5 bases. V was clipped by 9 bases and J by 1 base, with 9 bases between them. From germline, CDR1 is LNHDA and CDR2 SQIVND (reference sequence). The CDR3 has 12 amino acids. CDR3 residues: CASRTGNTEAFF. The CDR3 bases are TGTGCCAGCCGAACAGGGAACACTGAAGCTTTCTTT.

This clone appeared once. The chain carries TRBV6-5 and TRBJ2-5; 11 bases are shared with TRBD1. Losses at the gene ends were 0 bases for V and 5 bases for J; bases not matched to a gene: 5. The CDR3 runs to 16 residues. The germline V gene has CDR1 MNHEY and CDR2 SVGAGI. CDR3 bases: TGTGCCAGCAGTTACTCCGGACAGGGGGCTTGGGAGACCCAGTACTTC. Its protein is CASSYSGQGAWETQYF.

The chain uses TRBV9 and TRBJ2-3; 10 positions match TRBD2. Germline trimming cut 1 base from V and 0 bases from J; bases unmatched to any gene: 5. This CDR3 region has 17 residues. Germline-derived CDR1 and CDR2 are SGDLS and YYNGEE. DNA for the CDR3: TGTGCCAGCAGCGTACCTAGCGGGGGTGCTAGCACAGATACGCAGTATTTT. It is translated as CASSVPSGGASTDTQYF.

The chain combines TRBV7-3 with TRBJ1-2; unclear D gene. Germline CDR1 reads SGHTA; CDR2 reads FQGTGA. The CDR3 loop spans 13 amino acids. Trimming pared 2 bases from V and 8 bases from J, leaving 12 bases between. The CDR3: CASSLLPGGGYTF. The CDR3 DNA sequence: TGTGCCAGCAGCTTATTACCAGGTGGGGGCTACACCTTC.

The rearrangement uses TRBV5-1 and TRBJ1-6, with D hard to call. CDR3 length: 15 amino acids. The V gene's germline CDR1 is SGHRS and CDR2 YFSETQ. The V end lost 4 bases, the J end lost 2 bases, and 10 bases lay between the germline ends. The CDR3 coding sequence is TGCGCCAGCAGCCTGGGCAGGCCCTATAATTCACCCCTCCACTTT. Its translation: CASSLGRPYNSPLHF.

The CDR3 reads CASTYGGNMGYTF. The CDR3 DNA is TGTGCCAGCACCTACGGGGGGAATATGGGCTACACCTTC. The chain has TRBV12-3 or TRBV12-4 and TRBJ1-2; maybe TRBD1 (5 bases). The germline V and J ends were trimmed by 7 bases and 8 bases, with 17 bases remaining between them. The CDR3 length is 13 residues.

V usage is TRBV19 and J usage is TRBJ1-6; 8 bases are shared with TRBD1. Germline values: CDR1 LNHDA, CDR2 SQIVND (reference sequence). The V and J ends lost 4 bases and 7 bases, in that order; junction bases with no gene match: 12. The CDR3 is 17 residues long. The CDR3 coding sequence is TGTGCCAGTAGTAACCGACAGGGGAACCTTCGGAATTCACCCCTCCACTTT. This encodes CASSNRQGNLRNSPLHF.

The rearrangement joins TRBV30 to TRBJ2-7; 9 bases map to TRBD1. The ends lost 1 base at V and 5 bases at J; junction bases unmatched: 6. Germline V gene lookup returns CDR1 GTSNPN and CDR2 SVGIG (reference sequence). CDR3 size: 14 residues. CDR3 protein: CAWSDEGTGNEQYF. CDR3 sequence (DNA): TGTGCCTGGAGTGACGAAGGGACAGGGAACGAGCAGTACTTC.

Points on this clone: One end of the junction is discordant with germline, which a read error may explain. The CDR3 coding sequence is TGTGCCAGCAATGAACAGGGTCTGAGCAATCAGCCCCAGCATTTT. Its protein is CASNEQGLSNQPQHF. The chain combines TRBV2 with TRBJ1-5; the D gene is possibly TRBD1 (6 bases). The length of the CDR3 is 15 residues. The germline V gene encodes CDR1 SNHLY and CDR2 FYNNEI.

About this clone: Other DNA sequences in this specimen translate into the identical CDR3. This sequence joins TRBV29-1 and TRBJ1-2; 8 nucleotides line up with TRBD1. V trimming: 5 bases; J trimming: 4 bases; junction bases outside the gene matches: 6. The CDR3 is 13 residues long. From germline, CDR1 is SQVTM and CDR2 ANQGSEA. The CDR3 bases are TGCAGCGTTCCGGACAGGGCCCCCTATGGCTACACCTTC. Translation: CSVPDRAPYGYTF.

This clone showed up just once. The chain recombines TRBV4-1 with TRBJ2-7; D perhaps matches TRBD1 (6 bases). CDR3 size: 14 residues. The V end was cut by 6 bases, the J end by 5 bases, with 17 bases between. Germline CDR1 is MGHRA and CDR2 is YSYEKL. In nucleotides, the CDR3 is TGCGCCAGCAGGGATCGAGACAGGTTCAACGAGCAGTACTTC. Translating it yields CASRDRDRFNEQYF.

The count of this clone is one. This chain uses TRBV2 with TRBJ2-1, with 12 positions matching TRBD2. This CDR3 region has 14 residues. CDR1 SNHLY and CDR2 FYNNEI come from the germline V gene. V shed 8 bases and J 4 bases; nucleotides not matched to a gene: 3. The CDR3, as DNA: TGTGCCAGCTTAACTAGCGGGGGGTACAATGAGCAGTTCTTC. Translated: CASLTSGGYNEQFF.

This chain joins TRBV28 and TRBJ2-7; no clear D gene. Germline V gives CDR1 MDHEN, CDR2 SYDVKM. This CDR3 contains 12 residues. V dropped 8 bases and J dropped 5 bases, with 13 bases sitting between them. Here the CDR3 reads CASRRSAHEQYF. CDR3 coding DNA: TGTGCCAGCCGTAGGTCAGCGCACGAGCAGTACTTC.

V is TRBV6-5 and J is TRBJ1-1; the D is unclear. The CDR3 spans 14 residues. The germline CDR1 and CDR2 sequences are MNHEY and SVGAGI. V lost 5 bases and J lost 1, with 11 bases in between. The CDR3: CASSMVAGNTEAFF. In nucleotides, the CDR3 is TGTGCCAGCAGTATGGTGGCAGGGAACACTGAAGCTTTCTTT.

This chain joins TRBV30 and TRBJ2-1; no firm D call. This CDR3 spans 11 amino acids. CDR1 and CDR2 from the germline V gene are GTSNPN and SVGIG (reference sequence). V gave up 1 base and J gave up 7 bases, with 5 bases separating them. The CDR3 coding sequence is TGTGCCTGGAGTGATCAAAATGAGCAGTTCTTC. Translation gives CAWSDQNEQFF.

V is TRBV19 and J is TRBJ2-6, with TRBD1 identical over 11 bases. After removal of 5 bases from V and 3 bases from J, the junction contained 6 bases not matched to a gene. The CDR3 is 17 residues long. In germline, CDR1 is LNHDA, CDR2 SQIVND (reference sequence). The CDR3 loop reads CASSSGTGGYGANVLTF. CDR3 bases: TGTGCCAGTAGTTCCGGGACAGGGGGTTATGGGGCCAACGTCCTGACTTTC.

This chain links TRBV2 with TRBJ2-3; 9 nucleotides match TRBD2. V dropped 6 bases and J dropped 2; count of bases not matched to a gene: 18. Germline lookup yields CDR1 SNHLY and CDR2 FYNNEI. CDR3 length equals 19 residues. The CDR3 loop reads CASSAGANGVAGVTDTQYF. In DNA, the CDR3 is TGTGCCAGCAGCGCTGGTGCGAATGGTGTAGCGGGGGTCACAGATACGCAGTATTTT.

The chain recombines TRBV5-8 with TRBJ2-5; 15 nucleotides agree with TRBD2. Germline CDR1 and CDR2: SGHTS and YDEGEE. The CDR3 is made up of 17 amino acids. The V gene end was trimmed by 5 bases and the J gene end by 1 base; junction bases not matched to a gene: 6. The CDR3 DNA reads TGTGCCAGCAGGGCAGGGACTAGCGGGGGGTCCCAAGAGACCCAGTACTTC. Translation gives CASRAGTSGGSQETQYF.

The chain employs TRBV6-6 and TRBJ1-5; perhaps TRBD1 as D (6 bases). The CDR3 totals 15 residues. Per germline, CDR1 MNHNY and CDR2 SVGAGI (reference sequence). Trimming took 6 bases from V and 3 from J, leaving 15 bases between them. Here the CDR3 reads CASSHRVRANQPQHF. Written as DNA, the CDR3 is TGTGCCAGCAGCCACAGGGTTAGGGCCAATCAGCCCCAGCATTTT.

CDR3 nucleotide sequence: TGTGCCAGCAGCGTGTTTTCGAGGCCTGAGAATGAGCAGTTCTTC. This translates into CASSVFSRPENEQFF. V gene TRBV5-4 combines with J gene TRBJ2-1; D is ambiguous. CDR1 SGHNT and CDR2 YYREEE come from the germline V gene (reference sequence). The CDR3 runs 15 residues. Trimming took 4 bases from V and 7 from J, leaving 18 bases between them.

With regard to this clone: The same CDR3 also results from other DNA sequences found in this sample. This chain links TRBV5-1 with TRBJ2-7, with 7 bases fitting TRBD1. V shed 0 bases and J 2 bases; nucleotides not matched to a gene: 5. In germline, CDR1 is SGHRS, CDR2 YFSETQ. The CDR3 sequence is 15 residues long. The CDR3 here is CASSLGLGGPYEQYF. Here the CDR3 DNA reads TGCGCCAGCAGCTTGGGGTTAGGGGGCCCCTACGAGCAGTACTTC.

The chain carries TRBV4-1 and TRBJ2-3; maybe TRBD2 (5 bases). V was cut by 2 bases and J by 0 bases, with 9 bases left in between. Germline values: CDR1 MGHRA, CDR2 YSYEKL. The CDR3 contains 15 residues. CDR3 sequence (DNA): TGCGCCAGCAGCCAAATGACTACCAGCACAGATACGCAGTATTTT. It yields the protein CASSQMTTSTDTQYF.

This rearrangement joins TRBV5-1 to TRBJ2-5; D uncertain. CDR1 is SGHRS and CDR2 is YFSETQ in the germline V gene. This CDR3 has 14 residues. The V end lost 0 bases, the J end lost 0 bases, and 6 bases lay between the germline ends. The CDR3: CASSLGSYQETQYF. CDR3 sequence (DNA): TGCGCCAGCAGCTTGGGTTCGTACCAAGAGACCCAGTACTTC.

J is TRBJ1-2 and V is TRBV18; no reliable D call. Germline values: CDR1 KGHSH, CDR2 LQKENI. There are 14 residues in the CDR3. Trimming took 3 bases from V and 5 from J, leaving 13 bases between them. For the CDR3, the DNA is TGTGCCAGCTCACCCCGGCTGGACTATTATGGCTACACCTTC. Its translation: CASSPRLDYYGYTF.

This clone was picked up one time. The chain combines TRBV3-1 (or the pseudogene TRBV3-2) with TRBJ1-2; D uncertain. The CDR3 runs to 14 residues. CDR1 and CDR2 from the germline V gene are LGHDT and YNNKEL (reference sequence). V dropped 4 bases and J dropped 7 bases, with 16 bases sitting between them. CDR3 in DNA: TGTGCCAGCAGCCCCTTCATGAGGGTAGGTGGCTACACCTTC. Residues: CASSPFMRVGGYTF.

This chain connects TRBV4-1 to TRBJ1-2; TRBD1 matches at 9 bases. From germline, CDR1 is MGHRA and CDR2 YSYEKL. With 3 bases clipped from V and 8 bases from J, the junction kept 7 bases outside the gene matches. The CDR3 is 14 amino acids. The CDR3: CASSQPQGAFGYTF. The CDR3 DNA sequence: TGCGCCAGCAGCCAGCCACAGGGGGCGTTCGGCTACACCTTC.

For the CDR3, the DNA is TGCAGCGTTGGGACAGGGGTCAATGAAGCTTTCTTT. This encodes CSVGTGVNEAFF. This rearrangement joins TRBV29-1 to TRBJ1-1; 9 positions agree with TRBD1. Germline CDR1 reads SQVTM; CDR2 reads ANQGSEA. The V segment lost 4 bases and the J segment 7 bases; nucleotides outside the gene matches: 4. The CDR3 loop spans 12 amino acids.

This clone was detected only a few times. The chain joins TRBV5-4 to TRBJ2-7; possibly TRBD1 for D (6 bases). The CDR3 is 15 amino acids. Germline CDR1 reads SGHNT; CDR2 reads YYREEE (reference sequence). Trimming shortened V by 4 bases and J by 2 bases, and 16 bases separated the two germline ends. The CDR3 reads CASSRSGTSPYEQYF. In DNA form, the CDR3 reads TGTGCCAGCAGCAGATCCGGGACATCGCCCTACGAGCAGTACTTC. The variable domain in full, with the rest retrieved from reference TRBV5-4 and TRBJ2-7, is ETGVTQSPTHLIKTRGQQVTLRCSSQSGHNTVSWYQQALGQGPQFIFQYYREEENGRGNFPPRFSGLQFPNYSSELNVNALELDDSALYLCASSRSGTSPYEQYFGPGTRLTVT.

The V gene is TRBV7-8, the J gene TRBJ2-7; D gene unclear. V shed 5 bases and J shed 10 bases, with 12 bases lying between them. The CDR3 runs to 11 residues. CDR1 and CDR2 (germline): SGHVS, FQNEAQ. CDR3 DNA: TGTGCCAGCAGCCAATCACAGTTCCAGTACTTC. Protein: CASSQSQFQYF.

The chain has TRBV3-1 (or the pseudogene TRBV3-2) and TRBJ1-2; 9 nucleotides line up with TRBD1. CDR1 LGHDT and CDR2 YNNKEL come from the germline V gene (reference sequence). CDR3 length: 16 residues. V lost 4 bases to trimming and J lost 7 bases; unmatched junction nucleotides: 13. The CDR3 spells CASSRAMGQGSGGYTF. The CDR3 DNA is TGTGCCAGCAGCCGTGCAATGGGACAGGGCTCCGGTGGCTACACCTTC.